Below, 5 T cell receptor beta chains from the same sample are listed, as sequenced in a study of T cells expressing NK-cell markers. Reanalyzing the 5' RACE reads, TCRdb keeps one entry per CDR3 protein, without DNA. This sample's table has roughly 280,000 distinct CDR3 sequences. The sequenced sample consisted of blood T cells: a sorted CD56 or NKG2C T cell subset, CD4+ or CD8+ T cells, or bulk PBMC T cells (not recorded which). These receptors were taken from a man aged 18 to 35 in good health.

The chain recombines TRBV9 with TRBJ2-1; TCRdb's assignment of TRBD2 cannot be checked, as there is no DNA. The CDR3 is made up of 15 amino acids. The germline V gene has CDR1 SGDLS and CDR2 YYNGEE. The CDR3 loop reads CASTKREETYNEQFF. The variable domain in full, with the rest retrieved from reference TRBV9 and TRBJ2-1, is DSGVTQTPKHLITATGQRVTLRCSPRSGDLSVYWYQQSLDQGLQFLIQYYNGEERAKGNILERFSAQQFPDLHSELNLSSLELGDSALYFCASTKREETYNEQFFGPGTRLTVL.

The CDR3 sequence is CATSDLVGGSTDTQYF. J is TRBJ2-3 and V is TRBV24-1; as DNA is missing, the TRBD1 call by TCRdb cannot be tested. This CDR3 has 16 amino acids. The germline V gene has CDR1 KGHDR and CDR2 SFDVKD.

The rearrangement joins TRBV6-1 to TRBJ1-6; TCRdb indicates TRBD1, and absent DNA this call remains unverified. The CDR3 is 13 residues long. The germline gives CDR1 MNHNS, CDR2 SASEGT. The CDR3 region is CASGRGMRSPLHF.

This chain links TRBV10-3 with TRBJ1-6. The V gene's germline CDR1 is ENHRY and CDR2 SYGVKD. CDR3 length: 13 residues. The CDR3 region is CAISGGPNSPLHF.

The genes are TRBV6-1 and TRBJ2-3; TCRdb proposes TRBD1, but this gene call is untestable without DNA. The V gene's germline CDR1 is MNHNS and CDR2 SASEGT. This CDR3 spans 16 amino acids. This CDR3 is CASSRRTGGFGDTQYF.